Listed below are T cell receptor beta chains from one sample, sequenced in a study of T cells expressing NK-cell markers. No DNA is given; TCRdb re-called the 5' RACE reads and lists each CDR3 protein once. This repertoire includes roughly 390,000 distinct CDR3 sequences. Specimen: blood T cells: a sorted CD56 or NKG2C T cell subset, CD4+ or CD8+ T cells, or bulk PBMC T cells (not recorded which). The receptors originated from a man aged 18 to 69 in good health. The CDR3 runs from the conserved cysteine through the conserved F or W. Each record gives: CDR3 protein, J gene, V gene.

CASSKVRGYYGYTF,TRBJ1-2,TRBV7-8
CASSLLAGGPGTQYF,TRBJ2-3,TRBV7-8
CASSQVYRDNEQFF,TRBJ2-1,TRBV3-1
CASSSSGTRGTDTQYF,TRBJ2-3,TRBV5-4
CASSSAQTRKDTQYF,TRBJ2-3,TRBV7-2
CSARDLRARSYNEQFF,TRBJ2-1,TRBV20-1
CASSVEAGGYGYTF,TRBJ1-2,TRBV9
CSAQRGVITDTQYF,TRBJ2-3,TRBV20-1
CASGYRALNEQFF,TRBJ2-1,TRBV11-2
CASSPPSPVRRARAEQYF,TRBJ2-7,TRBV18
CASSKPGLAYDTQYF,TRBJ2-3,TRBV6-2/TRBV6-3
CAWSEWSGGAYEQYF,TRBJ2-7,TRBV30
CASSLAPTVPNEQYF,TRBJ2-7,TRBV7-6
CASSLTGTANGYTF,TRBJ1-2,TRBV5-1
CASRTAGSRWETQYF,TRBJ2-5,TRBV28
CASNPGVSSYGYTF,TRBJ1-2,TRBV12-3/TRBV12-4
CASSRTNSTSNSRQPQHF,TRBJ1-5,TRBV5-1
CASTAGVDITDTQYF,TRBJ2-3,TRBV6-1
CAISDQPYNTQYF,TRBJ2-3,TRBV10-3
CSAALQGADTQYF,TRBJ2-3,TRBV20-1
CSAPPGRGSYNEQFF,TRBJ2-1,TRBV20-1
CASSLAQDRGAHEQYF,TRBJ2-7,TRBV7-9
CASSSPAGGGELFF,TRBJ2-2,TRBV7-2
CASSADTEKLFF,TRBJ1-4,TRBV9
CSARLRGGGADTQYF,TRBJ2-3,TRBV20-1
CASSLTGGGNTIYF,TRBJ1-3,TRBV7-9
CASSLDRRETQYF,TRBJ2-5,TRBV7-2
CASSPGKGLDNQPQHF,TRBJ1-5,TRBV7-9
CASSLVSGGDDEQYF,TRBJ2-7,TRBV5-1
CSVPRVSGVYEQYF,TRBJ2-7,TRBV20-1
CASRPSGTAPDTQYF,TRBJ2-3,TRBV7-9
CASSARQGGTEAFF,TRBJ1-1,TRBV11-3
CATRGGGVSNQPQHF,TRBJ1-5,TRBV15
CASSFGGGLVLSEAFF,TRBJ1-1,TRBV7-9
CASSLERRDSSNEKLFF,TRBJ1-4,TRBV11-3
CASTRGASTDTQYF,TRBJ2-3,TRBV12-3/TRBV12-4
CASGSPRARGETQYF,TRBJ2-5,TRBV5-6
CAIGRPGNNEQFF,TRBJ2-1,TRBV10-3
CASSPVVGDTQYF,TRBJ2-3,TRBV4-2
CASSEGGTEAFF,TRBJ1-1,TRBV25-1
CASMGTGYYEQYF,TRBJ2-7,TRBV6-1
CASSRRQRNEKLFF,TRBJ1-4,TRBV12-3/TRBV12-4
CASSQVRLKSRNEQFF,TRBJ2-1,TRBV3-1
CASSHYSGGLAGELFF,TRBJ2-2,TRBV7-8
CSGSQGPYEQYF,TRBJ2-7,TRBV20-1
CASSLDRVSSGGQADTQYF,TRBJ2-3,TRBV27
CASSRRGGDNSPLHF,TRBJ1-6,TRBV3-1
CASSELPGGGLTPYEKLFF,TRBJ1-4,TRBV6-1
CASSVGVGVLGETQYF,TRBJ2-5,TRBV9